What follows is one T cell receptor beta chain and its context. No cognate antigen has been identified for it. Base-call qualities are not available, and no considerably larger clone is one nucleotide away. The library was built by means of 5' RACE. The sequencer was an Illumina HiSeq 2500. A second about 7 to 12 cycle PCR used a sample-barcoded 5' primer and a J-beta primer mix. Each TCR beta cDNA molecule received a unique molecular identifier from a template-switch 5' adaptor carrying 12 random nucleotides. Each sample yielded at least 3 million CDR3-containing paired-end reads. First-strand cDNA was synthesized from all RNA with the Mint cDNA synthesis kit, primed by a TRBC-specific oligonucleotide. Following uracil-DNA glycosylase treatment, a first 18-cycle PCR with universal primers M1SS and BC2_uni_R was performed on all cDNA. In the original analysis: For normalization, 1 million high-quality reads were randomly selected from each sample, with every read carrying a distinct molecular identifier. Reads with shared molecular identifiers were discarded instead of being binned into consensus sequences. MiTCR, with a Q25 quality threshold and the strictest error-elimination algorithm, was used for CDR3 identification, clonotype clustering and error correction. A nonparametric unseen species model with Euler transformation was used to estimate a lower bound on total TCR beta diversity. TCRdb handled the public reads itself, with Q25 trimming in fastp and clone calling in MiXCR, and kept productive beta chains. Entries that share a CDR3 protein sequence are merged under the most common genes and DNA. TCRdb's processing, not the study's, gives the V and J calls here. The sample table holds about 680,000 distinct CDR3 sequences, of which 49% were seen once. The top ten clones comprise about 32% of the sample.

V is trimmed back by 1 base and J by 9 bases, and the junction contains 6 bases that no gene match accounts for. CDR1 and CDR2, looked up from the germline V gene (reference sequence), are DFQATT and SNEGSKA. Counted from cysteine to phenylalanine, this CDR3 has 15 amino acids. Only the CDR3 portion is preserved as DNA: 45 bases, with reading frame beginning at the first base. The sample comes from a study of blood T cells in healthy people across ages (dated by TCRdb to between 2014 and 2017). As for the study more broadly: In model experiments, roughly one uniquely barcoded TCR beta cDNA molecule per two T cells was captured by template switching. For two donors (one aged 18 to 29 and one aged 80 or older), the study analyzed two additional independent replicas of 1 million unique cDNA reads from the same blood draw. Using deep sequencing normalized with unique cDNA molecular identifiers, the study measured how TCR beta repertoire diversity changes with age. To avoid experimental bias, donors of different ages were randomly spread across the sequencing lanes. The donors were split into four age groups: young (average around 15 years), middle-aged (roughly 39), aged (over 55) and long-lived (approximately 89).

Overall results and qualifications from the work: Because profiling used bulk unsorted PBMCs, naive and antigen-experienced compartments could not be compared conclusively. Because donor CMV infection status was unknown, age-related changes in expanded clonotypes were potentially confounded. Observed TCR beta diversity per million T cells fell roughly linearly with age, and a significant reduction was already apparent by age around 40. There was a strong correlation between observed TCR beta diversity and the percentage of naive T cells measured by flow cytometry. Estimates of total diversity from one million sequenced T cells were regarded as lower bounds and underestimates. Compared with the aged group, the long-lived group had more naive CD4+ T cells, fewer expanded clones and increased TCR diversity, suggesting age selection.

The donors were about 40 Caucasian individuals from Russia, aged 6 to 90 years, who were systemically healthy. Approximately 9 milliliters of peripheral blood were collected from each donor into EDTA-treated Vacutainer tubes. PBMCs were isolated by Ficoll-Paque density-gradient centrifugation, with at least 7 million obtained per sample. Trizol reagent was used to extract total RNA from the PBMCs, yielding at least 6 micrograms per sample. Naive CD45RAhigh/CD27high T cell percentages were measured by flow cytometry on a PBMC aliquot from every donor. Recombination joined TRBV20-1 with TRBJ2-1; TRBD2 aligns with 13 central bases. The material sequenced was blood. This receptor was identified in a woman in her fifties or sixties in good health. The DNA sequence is TGCAGTGCTAGAGTTTGGACTAGCGGGAGTGGTGAGCAGTTCTTC. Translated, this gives CSARVWTSGSGEQFF.